Listed here is a single TCR beta chain. This sample is part of a study of blood T cell repertoires in COVID-19. Study-wide background: The United States, Italy and Spain provided the acute and convalescent COVID-19 samples.

Trimming removed 2 bases at V and 0 bases at J, with 12 bases between. The CDR3 is 16 residues long. The V gene's germline CDR1 is SGDLS and CDR2 YYNGEE. Original processing notes: Quantification of nucleated cells was approximated via reference gene primer amplification. TCRdb's copy holds only in-frame clones and misses some; the assay was immunoSEQ multiplex PCR. V, J and clone size were drawn from that table, and D and trimming were deduced from the DNA. The data contain about 59,000 clones, less than 80% of them singletons. This chain links TRBV9 with TRBJ1-3; D not certain. Sequencing input: peripheral blood. The sequence was obtained from a man aged 60-69 years with acute or convalescent COVID-19. The CDR3 bases are TGTGCCAGCAGCGTTGATACAGTCCACTCTGGAAACACCATATATTTT. Protein product: CASSVDTVHSGNTIYF. Variable domain in full (rest from reference TRBV9 and TRBJ1-3): DSGVTQTPKHLITATGQRVTLRCSPRSGDLSVYWYQQSLDQGLQFLIQYYNGEERAKGNILERFSAQQFPDLHSELNLSSLELGDSALYFCASSVDTVHSGNTIYFGEGSWLTVV.